The 17 T cell receptor beta chains listed next were all sequenced from one sample in a study of T cell repertoires in cytomegalovirus infection. TCRdb re-called the reads with MiXCR, one entry per CDR3 protein. In the table there are 900,000 to 950,000 distinct CDR3 sequences, approximately 31% of which are singletons. Their antigens remain unidentified. The sample was cultured CD8+ T cells from PBMCs, taken from culture after CMV antigen stimulation. These receptors were taken from a human donor in good health (CMV status not recorded). Some clones in this sample may be carry-over from other donors' samples.

This clonotype has only a few counts. This chain joins TRBV20-1 and TRBJ1-1; no firm D call. Trimming pared 5 bases from V and 4 bases from J, leaving 11 bases between. This CDR3 is built from 12 residues. The germline CDR1 and CDR2 sequences are DFQATT and SNEGSKA (reference sequence). CDR3 in DNA: TGCAGTGCTCAAAAACGTGGCACTGAAGCTTTCTTT. Its translation: CSAQKRGTEAFF.

This clonotype showed up just once. The chain links TRBV9 to TRBJ2-2; no reliable D call. The CDR3 loop spans 17 amino acids. CDR1 and CDR2 from the germline V gene are SGDLS and YYNGEE. The V end was cut by 1 base, the J end by 0 bases, with 13 bases between. The CDR3 region is CASSVPLIATNTGELFF. CDR3 DNA sequence: TGTGCCAGCAGCGTACCCCTCATAGCAACGAACACCGGGGAGCTGTTTTTT.

Details on this clonotype: One junction end does not reproduce the germline sequence, and a read error may be involved. This sequence joins TRBV7-9 and TRBJ2-7, with 8 bases matching TRBD1. Germline CDR1 and CDR2: SEHNR and FQNEAQ (reference sequence). The CDR3 is made up of 16 amino acids. CDR3 sequence reads: CVSSLAPGQESYEQYF. The CDR3 bases are TGTGTCAGCAGCTTAGCGCCGGGACAGGAATCATACGAGCAGTACTTC.

This chain links TRBV6-1 with TRBJ2-4; 14 nucleotides match TRBD2. CDR3 length: 19 amino acids. CDR1 and CDR2 (germline): MNHNS, SASEGT. The V gene end was trimmed by 4 bases and the J gene end by 0 bases; junction bases not matched to a gene: 8. CDR3 loop: CASSGTSGGWGVAKNIQYF. The CDR3, as DNA: TGTGCCAGCAGTGGGACTAGCGGGGGGTGGGGAGTAGCCAAAAACATTCAGTACTTC.

The chain uses TRBV10-3 and TRBJ1-2; D uncertain. Germline V gene sequence: CDR1 ENHRY, CDR2 SYGVKD. The CDR3 consists of 17 residues. V lost 8 bases to trimming and J lost 5 bases, with 27 bases between them. CDR3 DNA: TGTGCCATCTACCTCGGTCCGGGTGGCTTGGAAGGTTATGGCTACACCTTC. Protein sequence: CAIYLGPGGLEGYGYTF.

This sequence joins TRBV6-6 and TRBJ2-5; TRBD2 matches 9 bases. Trimming took 2 bases from V and 5 from J; bases not matched to a gene: 9. From germline, CDR1 is MNHNY and CDR2 SVGAGI (reference sequence). CDR3 length equals 16 residues. CDR3 DNA: TGTGCCAGCAGTTACGTCGGCGGGGGGGCCGGGGAGACCCAGTACTTC. It codes for CASSYVGGGAGETQYF.

This clonotype was detected a few times. V gene TRBV11-3 combines with J gene TRBJ2-7; 9 positions agree with TRBD2. Per the germline V gene, CDR1 is SGHNT and CDR2 is YENEEA. This CDR3 is 15 amino acids long. V gave up 5 bases and J gave up 5 bases; unmatched junction bases: 10. In nucleotides, the CDR3 is TGTGCCAGCAGCCCAGACCCGGGACTAGCAAACGAGCAGTACTTC. Translated: CASSPDPGLANEQYF.

This chain connects TRBV28 to TRBJ1-4; TRBD1 matches 7 bases. This CDR3 region has 19 residues. The germline V gene has CDR1 MDHEN and CDR2 SYDVKM. V lost 2 bases to trimming and J lost 3 bases; unmatched junction nucleotides: 15. CDR3 coding DNA: TGTGCCAGCAGTTTAGAAGGGACAGTGGGCTCTTTAGCTAATGAAAAACTGTTTTTT. Protein sequence: CASSLEGTVGSLANEKLFF.

The chain couples TRBV7-9 to TRBJ2-2; the D gene is possibly TRBD2 (6 bases). The CDR3 is 18 amino acids. V was shortened by 1 base and J by 1 base, with 16 bases between the two germline ends. The germline CDR1 and CDR2 sequences are SEHNR and FQNEAQ (reference sequence). The CDR3 spells CASSLDWIRGLNTGELFF. The CDR3 DNA reads TGTGCCAGCAGCTTAGATTGGATCCGGGGGTTGAACACCGGGGAGCTGTTTTTT.

This clonotype was picked up a small number of times. The gene calls are TRBV27 and TRBJ2-1; D is ambiguous. The CDR3 length is 15 residues. With 7 bases removed from V and 4 bases from J, the gap between germline ends came to 17 bases. Germline CDR1 MNHEY, CDR2 SMNVEV (reference sequence). CDR3 amino acids: CASKIGSEFYNEQFF. CDR3 nucleotide sequence: TGTGCCAGCAAAATCGGGTCAGAATTTTACAATGAGCAGTTCTTC.

In this sample, this clonotype turned up a few times. The chain joins TRBV12-5 to TRBJ2-1; D possibly corresponds to TRBD1 (5 bases). V was cut by 7 bases and J by 6 bases, with 10 bases left in between. This CDR3 contains 12 residues. Germline CDR1 and CDR2: LGHNT and FRNRAP. In DNA form, the CDR3 reads TGTGCTAGTGTAACAGGATTCAATGAGCAGTTCTTC. This encodes CASVTGFNEQFF.

The V gene is TRBV6-1, the J gene TRBJ2-3; D not certain. V was trimmed by 2 bases and J by 6 bases, leaving 9 bases between them. CDR1 and CDR2 (germline): MNHNS, SASEGT. The CDR3 extends over 13 amino acids. CDR3 sequence reads: CASSELNRDTQYF. The CDR3, as DNA: TGTGCCAGCAGTGAACTAAATCGGGATACGCAGTATTTT.

Many counts were recorded for this clonotype. The J gene is TRBJ2-5, the V gene TRBV7-2; D might be TRBD2 (5 bases). The CDR3 sequence is 14 residues long. The germline V gene has CDR1 SGHTA and CDR2 FQGNSA. Deletions cut 5 bases from V and 4 bases from J, with 14 bases between. CDR3 DNA sequence: TGTGCCAGCAGCCCCAGGAGAGGAGGAGAGACCCAGTACTTC. Translated, it gives CASSPRRGGETQYF.

This sequence joins TRBV20-1 and TRBJ1-6; possibly TRBD1 for D (5 bases). This CDR3 has 17 amino acids. Germline values: CDR1 DFQATT, CDR2 SNEGSKA (reference sequence). Trimming stripped 4 bases from V and 0 bases from J, with 16 bases between. CDR3 nucleotides: TGCAGTGCTAAAATTGGGGCCACGAGCTCCTATAATTCACCCCTCCACTTT. This sequence encodes CSAKIGATSSYNSPLHF.

This sequence joins TRBV29-1 and TRBJ2-3; D ambiguous. Germline V gene lookup returns CDR1 SQVTM and CDR2 ANQGSEA. The V end lost 8 bases, the J end lost 2 bases, and 5 bases lay between the germline ends. There are 10 residues in the CDR3. The chain's CDR3 is CSLITDTQYF. CDR3 DNA sequence: TGCAGCCTAATCACAGATACGCAGTATTTT.

This clonotype has more than one count but fewer than ten. The genes are TRBV7-3 and TRBJ2-2; TRBD1 matches 9 bases. The V gene's germline CDR1 is SGHTA and CDR2 FQGTGA. CDR3 length: 17 amino acids. The J segment lost 6 bases and the V segment lost 0 bases, leaving 8 bases of the junction unmatched. CDR3 amino acids: CASSLTGTGYLPGELFF. The CDR3 region has the DNA TGTGCCAGCAGCTTAACGGGGACAGGGTATCTCCCCGGGGAGCTGTTTTTT.

The genes are TRBV12-3 or TRBV12-4 and TRBJ2-1; TRBD2 agrees at 7 bases. This CDR3 has 13 residues. J gave up 5 bases and V 8 bases, and 6 bases lay outside the gene matches. The CDR3 nucleotides read TGTGCCAGCGGGGGGGGGGTGGACAATGAGCAGTTCTTC. Its protein is CASGGGVDNEQFF.